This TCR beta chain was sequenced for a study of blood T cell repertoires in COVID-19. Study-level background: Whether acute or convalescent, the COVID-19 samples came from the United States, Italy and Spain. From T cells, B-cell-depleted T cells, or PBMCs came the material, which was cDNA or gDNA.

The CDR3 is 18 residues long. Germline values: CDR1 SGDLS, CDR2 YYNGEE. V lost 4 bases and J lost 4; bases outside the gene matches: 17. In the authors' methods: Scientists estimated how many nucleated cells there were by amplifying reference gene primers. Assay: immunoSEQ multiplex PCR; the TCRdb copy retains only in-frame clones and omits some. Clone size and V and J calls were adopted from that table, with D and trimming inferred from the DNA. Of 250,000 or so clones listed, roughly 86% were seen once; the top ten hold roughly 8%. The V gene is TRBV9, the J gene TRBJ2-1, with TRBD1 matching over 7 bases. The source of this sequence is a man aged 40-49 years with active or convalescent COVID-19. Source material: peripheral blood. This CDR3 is CASSPNFADRVFYNEQFF. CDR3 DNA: TGTGCCAGCAGCCCGAACTTCGCCGACAGGGTCTTTTACAATGAGCAGTTCTTC.